The following is a T cell receptor (beta chain) sequence with its context. Its specificity is not known. Repertoires were generated with immunoSEQ multiplex PCR, while TCRdb's copy carries only in-frame clones and drops some. The repertoire has some 30,000 clones, about four fifths of them found once; the top ten carry less than 20%. The data stem from a study of a mutant IDH1 vaccine in newly diagnosed glioma. Time point in this sample: week 35, safety follow-up. Vaccination used 300 ug of mutant IDH1 20-mer peptide per dose, with topical imiquimod. This CDR3 contains 15 residues. Germline V CDR1 and CDR2: LNHDA, SQIVND (reference sequence). V was shortened by 11 bases and J by 5 bases, with 24 bases between the two germline ends.

V is TRBV19 and J is TRBJ1-1; D ambiguous. This TCR came from a young man with glioma. Sequenced here: PBMCs, sampled from a glioma patient whose treatment included an IDH1 peptide vaccine. CDR3 loop: CASQPREGSQTEAFF. CDR3 DNA sequence: TGTGCCTCACAGCCCCGGGAGGGAAGTCAAACTGAAGCTTTCTTT.